The 16 T cell receptor beta chains listed next were all sequenced from one sample in a study of blood T cell repertoires in COVID-19. Repertoires were generated with immunoSEQ multiplex PCR, while TCRdb's copy carries only in-frame clones and drops some. This table holds 150,000 to 200,000 clones, around 90% found once. The specimen was PBMCs or T cells enriched from blood (not recorded which). Receptors were obtained from a woman under 30 who had recovered from COVID-19.

This clone has more than one count but fewer than ten. This chain links TRBV7-9 with TRBJ1-4; 9 bases line up with TRBD1. The CDR3 length is 15 residues. The J segment lost 4 bases and the V segment lost 5 bases, leaving 5 bases of the junction unmatched. Germline-derived CDR1 and CDR2 are SEHNR and FQNEAQ (reference sequence). The CDR3 region has the DNA TGTGCCAGCAGCGGACGACAGGGGGTTAATGAAAAACTGTTTTTT. This translates into CASSGRQGVNEKLFF.

The chain combines TRBV5-1 with TRBJ2-7, with TRBD2 identical over 8 bases. V dropped 0 bases and J dropped 7; count of bases not matched to a gene: 6. The CDR3 runs to 14 residues. CDR1 and CDR2 from the germline V gene are SGHRS and YFSETQ. The CDR3 bases are TGCGCCAGCAGCTTGGAGACTAGCGCGGGGGAGCAGTACTTC. Encoded protein: CASSLETSAGEQYF.

V and J are TRBV2 and TRBJ2-7; TRBD2 might be the D (6 bases). The CDR3 loop spans 14 amino acids. V was trimmed by 6 bases and J by 0 bases, leaving 12 bases between them. Germline V gene lookup returns CDR1 SNHLY and CDR2 FYNNEI. CDR3 protein: CASRTDGSSYEQYF. CDR3 sequence (DNA): TGTGCCAGCAGGACGGACGGGAGCTCCTACGAGCAGTACTTC. Variable domain in full (rest from reference TRBV2 and TRBJ2-7): EPEVTQTPSHQVTQMGQEVILRCVPISNHLYFYWYRQILGQKVEFLVSFYNNEISEKSEIFDDQFSVERPDGSNFTLKIRSTKLEDSAMYFCASRTDGSSYEQYFGPGTRLTVT.

CDR3 nucleotides: TGTGCCAGCAGCCAAGAGTACACAGGGACAGACGAGCAGTACTTC. Translated: CASSQEYTGTDEQYF. The chain joins TRBV3-1 (or the pseudogene TRBV3-2) to TRBJ2-7; the match to TRBD1 covers 7 bases. V shed 0 bases and J 5 bases; nucleotides not matched to a gene: 7. Germline V gene lookup returns CDR1 LGHDT and CDR2 YNNKEL (reference sequence). The CDR3 is 15 residues long.

The V gene is TRBV6-2 or TRBV6-3, the J gene TRBJ2-7; TRBD1 matches at 7 bases. V lost 2 bases, J lost 6 bases, and 10 bases stayed unmatched. The CDR3 has 15 residues. CDR1 is MNHEY, CDR2 SVGEGT, per germline. The CDR3 reads CASSYPTGLNPEQYF. CDR3 nucleotide sequence: TGTGCCAGCAGTTACCCGACAGGGTTAAACCCCGAGCAGTACTTC.

The V and J genes are TRBV6-5 and TRBJ1-1; no reliable D call. Germline V gene lookup returns CDR1 MNHEY and CDR2 SVGAGI. The CDR3 consists of 13 residues. Trimming removed 6 bases from V and 12 bases from J, with 20 bases in between. The CDR3 nucleotides read TGTGCCAGCAGCTGGGAGGGTCTTCCCCTCCCTTTCTTT. It specifies CASSWEGLPLPFF.

The V gene is TRBV27, the J gene TRBJ2-1, with TRBD2 matching over 9 bases. The germline CDR1 and CDR2 sequences are MNHEY and SMNVEV (reference sequence). Unmatched junction bases numbered 2, after V lost 4 bases and J lost 4 bases. CDR3 length: 14 amino acids. In DNA, the CDR3 is TGTGCCAGCAGTTCCGGACTAGCGTACAATGAGCAGTTCTTC. As protein: CASSSGLAYNEQFF.

This sequence joins TRBV2 and TRBJ2-5; 7 bases fit TRBD1. The CDR3 is 14 residues long. With V trimmed by 6 bases and J by 5 bases, 9 bases remained unmatched. Germline values: CDR1 SNHLY, CDR2 FYNNEI. CDR3 loop: CASSLGTDGETQYF. The CDR3 DNA sequence: TGTGCCAGCAGCCTCGGGACAGACGGGGAGACCCAGTACTTC. Combining the CDR3 with reference TRBV2 and TRBJ2-5 gives the whole variable domain EPEVTQTPSHQVTQMGQEVILRCVPISNHLYFYWYRQILGQKVEFLVSFYNNEISEKSEIFDDQFSVERPDGSNFTLKIRSTKLEDSAMYFCASSLGTDGETQYFGPGTRLLVL.

The chain recombines TRBV5-4 with TRBJ1-2; maybe TRBD1 (6 bases). The CDR3 contains 16 residues. V was trimmed by 4 bases and J by 3 bases, leaving 19 bases between them. Germline loops: CDR1 SGHNT, CDR2 YYREEE (reference sequence). CDR3 nucleotide sequence: TGTGCCAGCAGCCCCGCGACAGGAGTTTTTGACTATGGCTACACCTTC. Protein product: CASSPATGVFDYGYTF.

The V gene is TRBV10-1, the J gene TRBJ2-3; the match to TRBD2 covers 12 bases. This CDR3 has 15 amino acids. The V segment lost 10 bases and the J segment 4 bases; nucleotides outside the gene matches: 9. Germline CDR1 reads WNHNN; CDR2 reads SYGVQD (reference sequence). The CDR3 protein is CATSSGLAGPDTQYF. CDR3 DNA sequence: TGCGCCACTTCGTCGGGACTAGCGGGCCCAGATACGCAGTATTTT.

The gene calls are TRBV6-5 and TRBJ2-2; 8 bases fit TRBD1. CDR3 size: 16 residues. V was pared by 0 bases and J by 4 bases, with 4 bases of the junction left unmatched. CDR1 and CDR2 from the germline V gene are MNHEY and SVGAGI. The CDR3: CASSYSLRGRTGELFF. In nucleotides, the CDR3 is TGTGCCAGCAGTTACTCCCTCAGGGGGCGCACCGGGGAGCTGTTTTTT.

This clone was detected only once. Additional DNA sequences in this sample encode the identical CDR3. This chain joins TRBV11-2 and TRBJ2-7; 7 bases line up with TRBD1. The CDR3 loop spans 16 amino acids. The germline CDR1 and CDR2 sequences are SGHAT and FQNNGV. Trimming took 0 bases from V and 1 from J; bases not matched to a gene: 6. The CDR3 spells CASSLEPSGQSYEQYF. CDR3 bases: TGTGCCAGCAGCTTAGAGCCTTCGGGACAGTCCTACGAGCAGTACTTC.

J is TRBJ2-1 and V is TRBV27; 7 nucleotides line up with TRBD1. The length of the CDR3 is 16 residues. Germline V gene data show CDR1 as MNHEY and CDR2 as SMNVEV (reference sequence). V dropped 5 bases and J dropped 6; count of bases not matched to a gene: 13. CDR3 DNA: TGTGCCAGCAGTGGGACGAGGGGGCAAAGGGGCAATGAGCAGTTCTTC. Translation gives CASSGTRGQRGNEQFF.

This clone was seen once. The chain recombines TRBV6-2 or TRBV6-3 with TRBJ2-3; no firm D call. CDR1 and CDR2 from the germline V gene are MNHEY and SVGEGT. This CDR3 has 11 residues. The ends were cut back, 3 bases at V and 6 bases at J, with 4 bases in the middle. CDR3 DNA sequence: TGTGCCAGCAGTTATCTGGATACGCAGTATTTT. As protein: CASSYLDTQYF.

The V call is TRBV28, the J call TRBJ1-2; possibly TRBD1 for D (5 bases). The V end lost 4 bases, the J end lost 3 bases, and 12 bases lay between the germline ends. The CDR3 consists of 14 residues. Germline lookup yields CDR1 MDHEN and CDR2 SYDVKM. The DNA for the CDR3 is TGTGCCAGCAGTTCAGTGGGGGAGGACTATGGCTACACCTTC. Its protein is CASSSVGEDYGYTF.

The J gene is TRBJ2-1, the V gene TRBV3-1 (or the pseudogene TRBV3-2); TRBD2 agrees at 11 bases. In germline, CDR1 is LGHDT, CDR2 YNNKEL (reference sequence). The CDR3 sequence is 14 residues long. With 3 bases clipped from V and 8 bases from J, the junction kept 3 bases outside the gene matches. CDR3 in DNA: TGTGCCAGCAGCCACCTAGCGGGAGGAGATGAGCAGTTCTTC. It encodes CASSHLAGGDEQFF.